This record covers a single T cell receptor beta chain. This entry belongs to a study of T-cell reconstitution after alpha-beta-depleted transplantation in children. This CDR3 region has 15 residues. Germline loops: CDR1 SGHAT, CDR2 FQNNGV. The J segment lost 4 bases and the V segment lost 0 bases, leaving 5 bases of the junction unmatched. Unique molecular identifiers tagged the TCRbeta library. From the PCR reads, TCRdb called clonotypes with MiXCR, one entry per CDR3 protein. The sample consists of almost 500,000 distinct CDR3 sequences, approximately 12% of them appearing once. The chain carries TRBV11-2 and TRBJ2-7; 8 positions agree with TRBD2. The sequenced sample was PBMCs from the stem cell graft donor, obtained from the stem cell graft. This receptor was obtained from a human donor who donated a stem cell graft to a child with combined immunodeficiency. CDR3 DNA: TGTGCCAGCAGCTTAGAGGGGACTAGGACTTACGAGCAGTACTTC. Its translation is CASSLEGTRTYEQYF.